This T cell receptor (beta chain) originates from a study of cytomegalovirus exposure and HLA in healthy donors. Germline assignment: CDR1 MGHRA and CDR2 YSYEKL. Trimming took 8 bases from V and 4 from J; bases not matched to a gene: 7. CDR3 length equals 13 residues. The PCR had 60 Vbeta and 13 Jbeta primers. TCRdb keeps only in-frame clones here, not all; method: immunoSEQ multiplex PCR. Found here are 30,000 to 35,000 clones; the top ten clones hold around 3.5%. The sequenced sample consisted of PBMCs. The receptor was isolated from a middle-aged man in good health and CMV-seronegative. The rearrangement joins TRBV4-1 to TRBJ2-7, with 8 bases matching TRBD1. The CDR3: CASGPGQVYEQYF. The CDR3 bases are TGCGCCAGCGGTCCGGGACAGGTATACGAGCAGTACTTC.